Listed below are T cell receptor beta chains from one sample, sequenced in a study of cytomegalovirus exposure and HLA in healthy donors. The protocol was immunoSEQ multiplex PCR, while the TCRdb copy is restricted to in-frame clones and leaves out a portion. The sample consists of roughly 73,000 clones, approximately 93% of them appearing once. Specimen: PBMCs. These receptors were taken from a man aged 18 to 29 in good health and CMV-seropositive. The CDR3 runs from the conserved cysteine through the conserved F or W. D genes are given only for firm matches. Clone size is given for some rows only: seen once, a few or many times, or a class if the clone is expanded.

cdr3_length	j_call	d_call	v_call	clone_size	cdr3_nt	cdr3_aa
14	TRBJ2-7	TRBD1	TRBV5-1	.	TGCGCCAGCAGCCCTGGGACAGGAACCTACGAGCAGTACTTC	CASSPGTGTYEQYF
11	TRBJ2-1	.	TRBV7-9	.	TGTGCCAGCAGCTACACAGGGGAGCAGTTCTTC	CASSYTGEQFF
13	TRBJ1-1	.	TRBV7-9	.	TGTGCCAGCAGCAACCAACCGGGGAAGAAAGCTTTCTTT	CASSNQPGKKAFF
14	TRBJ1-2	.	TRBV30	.	TGTGCCTGGAGTGTTAGGGGAGGAAGGTATGGCTACACCTTC	CAWSVRGGRYGYTF
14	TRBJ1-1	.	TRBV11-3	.	TGTGCCAGCAGCTTTACGACAGGGAACACTGAAGCTTTCTTT	CASSFTTGNTEAFF
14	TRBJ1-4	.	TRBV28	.	TGTGCCAGCAGTTTAGGGGGGAGAAGAGAAAAACTGTTTTTT	CASSLGGRREKLFF
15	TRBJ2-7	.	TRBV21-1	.	TGTGCCAGCATTGCCACCGGGACTCTCACCTACGAGCAGTACTTC	CASIATGTLTYEQYF
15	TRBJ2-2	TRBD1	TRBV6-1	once	TGTGCCAGCAGTGCCCCGACAGGGTTAGCCGGGGAGCTGTTTTTT	CASSAPTGLAGELFF
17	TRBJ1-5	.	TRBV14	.	TGTGCCAGCAGTTTTACAGGGTGGAGAGTGTGGTATCAGCCCCAGCATTTT	CASSFTGWRVWYQPQHF
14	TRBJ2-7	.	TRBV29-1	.	TGCAGCGTTGTTTTAGCTGCGAGCTCCTACGAGCAGTACTTC	CSVVLAASSYEQYF
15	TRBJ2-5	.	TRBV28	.	TGTGCCAGCAGTTTTAGGAGCGGTAACCAAGAGACCCAGTACTTC	CASSFRSGNQETQYF
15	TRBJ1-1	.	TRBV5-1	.	TGCGCCAGCAGGCGGACTCCCGACTTGAACACTGAAGCTTTCTTT	CASRRTPDLNTEAFF
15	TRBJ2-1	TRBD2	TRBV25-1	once	TGTGCCAGCAGTGATATGGGGAGGGCCTACAATGAGCAGTTCTTC	CASSDMGRAYNEQFF
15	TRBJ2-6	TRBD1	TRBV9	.	TGTGCCAGCAGGGGGACAGGGGCCGGGGCCAACGTCCTGACTTTC	CASRGTGAGANVLTF
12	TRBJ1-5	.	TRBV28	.	TGTGCCAGCATGAGTGAACATCAGCCCCAGCATTTT	CASMSEHQPQHF
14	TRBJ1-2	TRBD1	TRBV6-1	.	TGTGCCAGCAGTGAAGGACAGGGAAACTATGGCTACACCTTC	CASSEGQGNYGYTF
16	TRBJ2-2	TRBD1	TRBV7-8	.	TGTGCCAGCAGCATCCAACAGGGGGCGGATACCGGGGAGCTGTTTTTT	CASSIQQGADTGELFF
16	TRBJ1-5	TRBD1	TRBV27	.	TGTGCCAGCAGTTTAGTTGGACAGGGGTTCAATCAGCCCCAGCATTTT	CASSLVGQGFNQPQHF
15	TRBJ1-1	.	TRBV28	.	TGTGCCAGCAGGTTTCAGACAACCGGGAACACTGAAGCTTTCTTT	CASRFQTTGNTEAFF
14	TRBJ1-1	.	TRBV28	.	TGTGCCAGCAGCTTAATAGCCGCGAACACTGAAGCTTTCTTT	CASSLIAANTEAFF
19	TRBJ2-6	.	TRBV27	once	TGTGCCAGCAGCAGAGATCGGGAGGGGGCGGGCTCTGGGGCCAACGTCCTGACTTTC	CASSRDREGAGSGANVLTF
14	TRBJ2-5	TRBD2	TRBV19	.	TGTGCCAGTAGTTCTTCCGGGGGGGCCGAGACCCAGTACTTC	CASSSSGGAETQYF
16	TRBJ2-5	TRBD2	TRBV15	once	TGTGCCACCAGCAGAGATCTAGCGGGAGTTGACGAGACCCAGTACTTC	CATSRDLAGVDETQYF
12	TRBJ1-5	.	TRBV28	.	TGTGCCAGCTGGCAGGGCAATCAGCCCCAGCATTTT	CASWQGNQPQHF
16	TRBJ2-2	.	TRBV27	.	TGTGCCAGCAGTCCCGGGACACCTGGGAACACCGGGGAGCTGTTTTTT	CASSPGTPGNTGELFF
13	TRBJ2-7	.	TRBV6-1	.	TGTGCCAGCAGTGAAGCTCGAGCCTACGAGCAGTACTTC	CASSEARAYEQYF
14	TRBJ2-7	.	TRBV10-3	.	TGTGCCATCAGCCCACAGGGTCCTGGAGGAGAGCAGTACTTC	CAISPQGPGGEQYF
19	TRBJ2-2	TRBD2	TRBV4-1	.	TGCGCCAGCAGCCCCCCAACTAGCGGGAGTTACCGGAACACCGGGGAGCTGTTTTTT	CASSPPTSGSYRNTGELFF
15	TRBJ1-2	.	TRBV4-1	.	TGCGCCAGCAGCCAATCGACGGGAGCTAACTATGGCTACACCTTC	CASSQSTGANYGYTF
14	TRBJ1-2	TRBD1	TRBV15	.	TGTGCCACCAGCAGACCCGGACAGGGGGGTGGCTACACCTTC	CATSRPGQGGGYTF
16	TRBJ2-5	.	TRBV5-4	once	TGTGCCAGCAGCTTGTCGAGCGGTGCGTACCAAGAGACCCAGTACTTC	CASSLSSGAYQETQYF
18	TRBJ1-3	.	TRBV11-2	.	TGTGCCAGCAGCTCCCCCCGGGGGACGGCGCTCTCTGGAAACACCATATATTTT	CASSSPRGTALSGNTIYF
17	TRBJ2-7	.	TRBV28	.	TGTGCCAGCAGTGCCGCGTTCGGGACATTAAAAGCCTACGAGCAGTACTTC	CASSAAFGTLKAYEQYF
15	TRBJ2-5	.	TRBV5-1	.	TGCGCCAGCAGCTTTGGAGGGGCGTCCGGGGAGACCCAGTACTTC	CASSFGGASGETQYF
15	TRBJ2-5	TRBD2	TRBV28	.	TGTGCCAGCAGTCGATCTGGACTAGCGGAAGAGACCCAGTACTTC	CASSRSGLAEETQYF
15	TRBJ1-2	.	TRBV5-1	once	TGCGCCAGCAGCTTGGGTTATGGCGGTCACTATGGCTACACCTTC	CASSLGYGGHYGYTF
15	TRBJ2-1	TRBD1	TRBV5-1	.	TGCGCCAGCAGCTTCTACTCGACAGGGGGCGGTGAGCAGTTCTTC	CASSFYSTGGGEQFF
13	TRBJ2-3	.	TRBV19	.	TGTGCCAGTAGGGGCCGACAAGTGACTACGCAGTATTTT	CASRGRQVTTQYF
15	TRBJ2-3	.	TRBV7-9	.	TGTGCCAGCAAAACGGTCTCGTCTAGCACAGATACGCAGTATTTT	CASKTVSSSTDTQYF
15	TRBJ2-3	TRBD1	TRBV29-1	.	TGCAGCGTTGAAGATCGGGACAGCCTCACAGATACGCAGTATTTT	CSVEDRDSLTDTQYF
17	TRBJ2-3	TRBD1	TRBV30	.	TGTGCCTGGAGCGAGCCCAACAGGGGGCTTGGCGCAGATACGCAGTATTTT	CAWSEPNRGLGADTQYF
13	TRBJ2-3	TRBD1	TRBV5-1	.	TGCGCCAGCCGACAGGGGGCGCGGGATACGCAGTATTTT	CASRQGARDTQYF
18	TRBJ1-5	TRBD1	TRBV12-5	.	TGTGCTAGTGGTCCCTCGCCAGGGGGCGGCTATAGCAATCAGCCCCAGCATTTT	CASGPSPGGGYSNQPQHF
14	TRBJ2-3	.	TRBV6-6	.	TGTGCCAGCAGGGGGCTAGCGACCACAGATACGCAGTATTTT	CASRGLATTDTQYF
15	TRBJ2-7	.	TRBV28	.	TGTGCCAGCTTCTCAAGCCGGGTGAGCTCCTACGAGCAGTACTTC	CASFSSRVSSYEQYF
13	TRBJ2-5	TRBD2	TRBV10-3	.	TGTGCCATCAGTGGAGCGGGAGAAGAGACCCAGTACTTC	CAISGAGEETQYF
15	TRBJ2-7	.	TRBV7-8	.	TGTGCCAGCAGCCCAGGGGGAGGCAGCTCCTACGAGCAGTACTTC	CASSPGGGSSYEQYF
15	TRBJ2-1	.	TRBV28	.	TGTGCCAGCAGTCCATTCGGAGGGAACGACAATGAGCAGTTCTTC	CASSPFGGNDNEQFF
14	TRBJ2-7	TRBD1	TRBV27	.	TGTGCCAGCAGTTGGACAGGGGCGAACTACGAGCAGTACTTC	CASSWTGANYEQYF
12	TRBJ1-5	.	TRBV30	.	TGTGCCTGGGACGGGAACGGGCAGCCCCAGCATTTT	CAWDGNGQPQHF
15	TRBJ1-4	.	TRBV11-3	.	TGTGCCAGCAGTCGTACAGACGGCCGTAATGAAAAACTGTTTTTT	CASSRTDGRNEKLFF
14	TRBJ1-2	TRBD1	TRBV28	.	TGTGCCAGCAGTTTAGACAGGGAGGACTATGGCTACACCTTC	CASSLDREDYGYTF
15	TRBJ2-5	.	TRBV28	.	TGTGCCAGCAGTTTAATAGGGCAGGGTATGGAGACCCAGTACTTC	CASSLIGQGMETQYF
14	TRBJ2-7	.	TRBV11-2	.	TGTGCCAGCAGCTTAGAACAGGGTAACTACGAGCAGTACTTC	CASSLEQGNYEQYF
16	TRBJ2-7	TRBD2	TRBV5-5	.	TGTGCCAGCAGCCGACCCCGGGGGGTAGTCCCCTACGAGCAGTACTTC	CASSRPRGVVPYEQYF
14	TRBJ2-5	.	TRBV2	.	TGTGCCAGCAACCCTGACAGAAACCAAGAGACCCAGTACTTC	CASNPDRNQETQYF
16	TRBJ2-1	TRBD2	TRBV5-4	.	TGTGCCAGCAGCCCTACTAGCGGGAGGCCCTGGAGTGAGCAGTTCTTC	CASSPTSGRPWSEQFF
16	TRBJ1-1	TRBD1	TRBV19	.	TGTGCCAGTAGCGGGACAGGGGGCGCCTCGAACACTGAAGCTTTCTTT	CASSGTGGASNTEAFF
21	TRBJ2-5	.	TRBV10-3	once	TGTGCCATCAGTGAGTCGGCCAGGTGGGGCCTAAGGGGTCTACTTCAAGAGACCCAGTACTTC	CAISESARWGLRGLLQETQYF